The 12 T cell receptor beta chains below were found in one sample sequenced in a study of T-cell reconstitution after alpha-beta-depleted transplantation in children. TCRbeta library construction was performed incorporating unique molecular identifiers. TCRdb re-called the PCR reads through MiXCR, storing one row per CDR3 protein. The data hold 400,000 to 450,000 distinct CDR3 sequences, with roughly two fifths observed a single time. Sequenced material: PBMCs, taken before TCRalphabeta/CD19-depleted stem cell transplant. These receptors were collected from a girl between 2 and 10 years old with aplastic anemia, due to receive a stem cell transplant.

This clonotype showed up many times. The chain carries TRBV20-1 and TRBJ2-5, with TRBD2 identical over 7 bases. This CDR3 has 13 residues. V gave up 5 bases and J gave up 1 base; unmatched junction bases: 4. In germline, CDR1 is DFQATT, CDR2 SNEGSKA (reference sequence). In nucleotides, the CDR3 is TGCAGTGCTGGAGGACTAGTCCAAGAGACCCAGTACTTC. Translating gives CSAGGLVQETQYF.

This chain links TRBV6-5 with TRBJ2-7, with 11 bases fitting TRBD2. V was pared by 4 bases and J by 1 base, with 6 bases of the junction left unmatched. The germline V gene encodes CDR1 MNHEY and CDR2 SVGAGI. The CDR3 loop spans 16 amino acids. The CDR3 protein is CASSSVSGRVSYEQYF. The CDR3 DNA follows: TGTGCCAGCAGTTCCGTTAGCGGGAGGGTATCCTACGAGCAGTACTTC.

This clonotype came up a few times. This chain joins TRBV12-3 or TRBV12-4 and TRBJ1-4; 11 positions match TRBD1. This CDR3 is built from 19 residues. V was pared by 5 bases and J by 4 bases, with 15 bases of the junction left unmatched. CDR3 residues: CASSPRTGGAWGGNEKLFF. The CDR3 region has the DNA TGTGCCAGCAGTCCCCGGACAGGGGGCGCCTGGGGGGGTAATGAAAAACTGTTTTTT.

CDR3 sequence (DNA): TGCAGTGCGATCGACAGGTATAGCAATCAGCCCCAGCATTTT. The encoded protein is CSAIDRYSNQPQHF. The chain combines TRBV20-1 with TRBJ1-5, with D perhaps TRBD1 (6 bases). Germline lookup yields CDR1 DFQATT and CDR2 SNEGSKA (reference sequence). The CDR3 length is 14 residues. V lost 6 bases and J 0 bases, leaving 12 bases between the germline ends.

CDR3 nucleotides: TGTGCCAGCAGTTACACCAGGACAGGGGTGCGTGAGACCCAGTACTTC. Translation gives CASSYTRTGVRETQYF. This chain connects TRBV6-5 to TRBJ2-5, with 9 bases fitting TRBD1. V gave up 2 bases and J gave up 5 bases; unmatched junction bases: 9. The CDR3 length is 16 residues. Germline lookup yields CDR1 MNHEY and CDR2 SVGAGI.

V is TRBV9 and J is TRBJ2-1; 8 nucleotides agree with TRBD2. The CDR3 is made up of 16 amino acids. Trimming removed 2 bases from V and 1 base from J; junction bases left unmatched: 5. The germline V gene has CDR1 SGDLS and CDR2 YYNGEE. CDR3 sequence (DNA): TGTGCCAGCAGCGTGCTGAGCGGGGGTTCCTACAATGAGCAGTTCTTC. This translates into CASSVLSGGSYNEQFF. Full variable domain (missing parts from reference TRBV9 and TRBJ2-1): DSGVTQTPKHLITATGQRVTLRCSPRSGDLSVYWYQQSLDQGLQFLIQYYNGEERAKGNILERFSAQQFPDLHSELNLSSLELGDSALYFCASSVLSGGSYNEQFFGPGTRLTVL.

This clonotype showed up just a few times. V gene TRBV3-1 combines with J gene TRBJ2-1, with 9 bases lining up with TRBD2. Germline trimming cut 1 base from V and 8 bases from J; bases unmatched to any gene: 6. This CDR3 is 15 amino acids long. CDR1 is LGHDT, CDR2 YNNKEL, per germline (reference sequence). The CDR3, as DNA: TGTGCCAGCAGCCAAGGTCCCGGGACTAGCCATGAGCAGTTCTTC. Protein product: CASSQGPGTSHEQFF.

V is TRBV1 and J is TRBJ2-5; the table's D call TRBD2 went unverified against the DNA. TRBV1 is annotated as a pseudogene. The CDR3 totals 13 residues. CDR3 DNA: TGCACCAGCAGCCGGACTAAAAAAGAGACCCAGTACTTC. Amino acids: CTSSRTKKETQYF.

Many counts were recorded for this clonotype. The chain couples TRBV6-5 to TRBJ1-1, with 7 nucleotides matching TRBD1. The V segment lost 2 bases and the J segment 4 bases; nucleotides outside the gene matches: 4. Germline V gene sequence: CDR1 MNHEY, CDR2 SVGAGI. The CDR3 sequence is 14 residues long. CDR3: CASSYSRGGTEAFF. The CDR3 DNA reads TGTGCCAGCAGTTACAGCAGGGGGGGCACTGAAGCTTTCTTT.

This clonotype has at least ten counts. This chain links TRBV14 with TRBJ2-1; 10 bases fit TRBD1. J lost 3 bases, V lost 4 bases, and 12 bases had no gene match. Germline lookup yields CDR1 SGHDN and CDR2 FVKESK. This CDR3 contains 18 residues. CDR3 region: CASSRRYSGTGDYNEQFF. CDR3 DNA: TGTGCCAGCAGCCGTCGCTACTCCGGGACAGGGGACTACAATGAGCAGTTCTTC.

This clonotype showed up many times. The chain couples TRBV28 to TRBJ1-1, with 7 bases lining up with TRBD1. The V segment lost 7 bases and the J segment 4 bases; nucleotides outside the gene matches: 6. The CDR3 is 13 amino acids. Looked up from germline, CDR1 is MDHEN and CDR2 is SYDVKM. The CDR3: CASNPTGPTEAFF. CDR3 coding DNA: TGTGCCAGCAACCCGACAGGGCCCACTGAAGCTTTCTTT.

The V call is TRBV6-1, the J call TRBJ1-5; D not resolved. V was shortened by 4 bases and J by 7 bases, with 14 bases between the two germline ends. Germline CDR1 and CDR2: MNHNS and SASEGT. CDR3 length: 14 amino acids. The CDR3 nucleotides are TGTGCCAGCAGTGCCGAAAGGTCTTGGCAGCCCCAGCATTTT. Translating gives CASSAERSWQPQHF.